This is a list of T cell receptor beta chains from one sample in a study of identical twins. Using its own MiXCR run on the 5' RACE reads, TCRdb lists one record per CDR3 protein. In the table there are 1.5 million to 2 million distinct CDR3 sequences, roughly 35% of which are singletons. What was sequenced was cord blood. The receptors were sampled from a newborn girl in good health. The CDR3 runs from the conserved cysteine through the conserved F or W.

TRBJ2-1	TRBV11-2	CASSPLWGSYNEQFF
TRBJ2-1	TRBV20-1	CSARDRWLAGTSYNEQFF
TRBJ1-1	TRBV4-2	CASSHYRVGTEAFF
TRBJ1-2	TRBV29-1	CSVRSLPGTNYGYTF
TRBJ2-7	TRBV6-2/TRBV6-3	CASSLTPGTSAYEQYF
TRBJ2-3	TRBV6-4	CASRPGLDTDTQYF
TRBJ2-2	TRBV11-2	CAGSSIPDGELFF
TRBJ2-3	TRBV24-1	CATSPGRRVGDTQYF
TRBJ1-1	TRBV27	CASRPSLAGRFNTEAFF
TRBJ1-4	TRBV6-1	CATRGQGVEKLFF
TRBJ2-1	TRBV4-2	CASSQDLGRAPVNEQFF
TRBJ2-7	TRBV20-1	CSARGSGREVAYEQYF
TRBJ2-1	TRBV20-1	CSARDTRYEQFF
TRBJ2-3	TRBV19	CASSTTSVLYF
-	TRBV6-5	CASSLLGQGLYYEQYF
TRBJ2-1	TRBV7-9	CASSLLRATLQEAQFF
TRBJ2-2	TRBV2	CASSEDIAITGELFF
TRBJ2-3	TRBV12-3/TRBV12-4	CASSRNRSRAPTQYF
TRBJ2-7	TRBV2	CASRGGHYEQYF
TRBJ2-3	TRBV15	CATSRGQGLSPDAQYF
TRBJ1-2	TRBV6-1	CASRRDTYGYTF
TRBJ2-1	TRBV4-1	CASSQVKVAGNYNEQFF
TRBJ1-4	TRBV2	CASKGSGAYTEKLFF
TRBJ2-2	TRBV25-1	CASSDRAQTGELFF
TRBJ2-5	TRBV25-1	CASSERAGETQYF
TRBJ2-1	TRBV11-3	CASSSEATGVPYNEQFF
TRBJ1-6	TRBV20-1	CSARETGESPPHF
TRBJ2-1	TRBV11-2	CASSLSGRSYNEQFF
TRBJ1-1	TRBV6-1	CASTPTGLVSMNTEAFF
TRBJ2-1	TRBV5-1	CASSMTGGSRSEQFF
TRBJ1-5	TRBV12-3/TRBV12-4	CASSPNSGRSSNQPQHF
TRBJ2-5	TRBV7-2	CASSLLAARGGYF